The 27 T cell receptor beta chains below were found in one sample sequenced in a study of cytomegalovirus exposure and HLA in healthy donors. The PCR used 60 Vbeta and 13 Jbeta primers. Here immunoSEQ multiplex PCR was the method, and the copy in TCRdb shows in-frame clones only, minus some. This table holds under 200,000 clones, roughly two thirds found once. The sample consisted of PBMCs. These receptors were obtained from a woman in her thirties in good health and CMV-seronegative.

The chain is built from TRBV5-1 and TRBJ2-7, with TRBD1 matching over 9 bases. The CDR3 runs to 15 residues. Per the germline V gene, CDR1 is SGHRS and CDR2 is YFSETQ. After removal of 6 bases from V and 1 base from J, the junction contained 8 bases not matched to a gene. The CDR3 DNA sequence: TGCGCCAGCACCGACACAGGGGGCGGTTCCTACGAGCAGTACTTC. This gives the protein CASTDTGGGSYEQYF.

This clone was counted a few times. The chain joins TRBV5-1 to TRBJ2-7; a possible D gene is TRBD1 (5 bases). Trimming stripped 0 bases from V and 3 bases from J, with 10 bases between. This CDR3 spans 14 amino acids. CDR1 and CDR2 (germline): SGHRS, YFSETQ. The CDR3 nucleotides are TGCGCCAGCAGCTTGGCTGGGGCAGACTACGAGCAGTACTTC. This encodes CASSLAGADYEQYF. Drawing the rest from reference TRBV5-1 and TRBJ2-7, the complete variable domain is KAGVTQTPRYLIKTRGQQVTLSCSPISGHRSVSWYQQTPGQGLQFLFEYFSETQRNKGNFPGRFSGRQFSNSRSEMNVSTLELGDSALYLCASSLAGADYEQYFGPGTRLTVT.

This rearrangement joins TRBV27 to TRBJ2-2, with D possibly being TRBD2 (5 bases). V shed 0 bases and J shed 1 base, with 9 bases lying between them. The CDR3 has 16 amino acids. Germline V gene lookup returns CDR1 MNHEY and CDR2 SMNVEV (reference sequence). CDR3 sequence (DNA): TGTGCCAGCAGTTTATCAATAGGACTGAACACCGGGGAGCTGTTTTTT. Translating it yields CASSLSIGLNTGELFF.

The rearrangement joins TRBV7-3 to TRBJ2-1; 9 bases align to TRBD1. This CDR3 contains 15 residues. V was clipped by 10 bases and J by 2 bases; unmatched bases: 9. CDR1 is SGHTA and CDR2 is FQGTGA in the germline V gene. The CDR3 DNA is TGTGCCACCTCCCCCACAGGGGGCCCCTACAATGAGCAGTTCTTC. Its translation is CATSPTGGPYNEQFF. Drawing the rest from reference TRBV7-3 and TRBJ2-1, the complete variable domain is GAGVSQTPSNKVTEKGKYVELRCDPISGHTALYWYRQSLGQGPEFLIYFQGTGAADDSGLPNDRFFAVRPEGSVSTLKIQRTERGDSAVYLCATSPTGGPYNEQFFGPGTRLTVL.

The V call is TRBV7-2, the J call TRBJ1-6, with a tentative D call TRBD1 (6 bases). The CDR3 consists of 15 residues. Deletions cut 6 bases from V and 14 bases from J, with 23 bases between. Germline CDR1 and CDR2: SGHTA and FQGNSA. The CDR3 here is CASRIIGQPLDSLHF. The CDR3 coding sequence is TGTGCCAGCAGAATAATCGGACAGCCCCTTGATTCCCTCCACTTT. The whole variable domain, filled in from reference TRBV7-2 and TRBJ1-6, reads GAGVSQSPSNKVTEKGKDVELRCDPISGHTALYWYRQSLGQGLEFLIYFQGNSAPDKSGLPSDRFSAERTGGSVSTLTIQRTQQEDSAVYLCASRIIGQPLDSLHFGNGTRLTVT.

The genes are TRBV7-2 and TRBJ1-1, with D perhaps TRBD1 (6 bases). This CDR3 region has 15 residues. The germline V gene encodes CDR1 SGHTA and CDR2 FQGNSA. Deletions cut 4 bases from V and 6 bases from J, with 18 bases between. The DNA for the CDR3 is TGTGCCAGCAGCTCTGGGGGGGTCCCAGGGGCTGAAGCTTTCTTT. Amino acid sequence: CASSSGGVPGAEAFF.

This sequence joins TRBV19 and TRBJ1-5; TRBD1 is a possible D gene (6 bases). V lost 7 bases and J 4 bases, leaving 20 bases between the germline ends. The CDR3 is 16 residues long. CDR1 and CDR2 from the germline V gene are LNHDA and SQIVND (reference sequence). In DNA, the CDR3 is TGTGCCAGTAAGGGTGTAGGGGGATACATTAATCAGCCCCAGCATTTT. It is translated as CASKGVGGYINQPQHF. The full variable domain, rest sourced from reference TRBV19 and TRBJ1-5, is DGGITQSPKYLFRKEGQNVTLSCEQNLNHDAMYWYRQDPGQGLRLIYYSQIVNDFQKGDIAEGYSVSREKKESFPLTVTSAQKNPTAFYLCASKGVGGYINQPQHFGDGTRLSIL.

The gene calls are TRBV27 and TRBJ2-3, with 8 bases fitting TRBD2. CDR1 and CDR2 from the germline V gene are MNHEY and SMNVEV (reference sequence). The CDR3 sequence is 15 residues long. V was clipped by 5 bases and J by 5 bases; unmatched bases: 9. CDR3 amino acids: CASSKGLGGIDTQYF. CDR3 bases: TGTGCCAGCAGTAAGGGACTAGGGGGGATAGATACGCAGTATTTT.

J is TRBJ1-5 and V is TRBV28; TRBD1 might be the D (5 bases). The CDR3 has 12 residues. Germline V gene sequence: CDR1 MDHEN, CDR2 SYDVKM. Trimming pared 8 bases from V and 1 base from J, leaving 6 bases between. CDR3 sequence (DNA): TGTGCCAGCCGGACAAGCAATCAGCCCCAGCATTTT. This codes for CASRTSNQPQHF. The full variable domain, its missing parts supplied by reference TRBV28 and TRBJ1-5, is DVKVTQSSRYLVKRTGEKVFLECVQDMDHENMFWYRQDPGLGLRLIYFSYDVKMKEKGDIPEGYSVSREKKERFSLILESASTNQTSMYLCASRTSNQPQHFGDGTRLSIL.

The chain uses TRBV5-1 and TRBJ1-6; a possible D gene is TRBD1 (5 bases). This CDR3 contains 14 residues. CDR1 and CDR2 (germline): SGHRS, YFSETQ. The V and J ends lost 2 bases and 13 bases respectively, with 16 bases between them. DNA of the CDR3: TGCGCCAGCAGCTTCAACAGCGTTGGGGGGCCCCTCCACTTT. It specifies CASSFNSVGGPLHF.

The rearrangement joins TRBV30 to TRBJ2-3; 14 nucleotides agree with TRBD2. Losses at the gene ends were 5 bases for V and 8 bases for J; bases not matched to a gene: 6. Germline assignment: CDR1 GTSNPN and CDR2 SVGIG (reference sequence). CDR3 length: 14 residues. The CDR3 here is CAWGTSGGRGTQYF. CDR3 DNA: TGTGCCTGGGGGACTAGCGGGGGTAGGGGTACGCAGTATTTT.

CDR3 coding DNA: TGTGCCAGCAGCCGATTCCAGGGGGCTGAGAACACTGAAGCTTTCTTT. This encodes CASSRFQGAENTEAFF. This chain connects TRBV5-4 to TRBJ1-1; 8 bases match TRBD1. V was clipped by 4 bases and J by 1 base; unmatched bases: 9. The CDR3 is made up of 16 amino acids. The germline CDR1 and CDR2 sequences are SGHNT and YYREEE (reference sequence).

J is TRBJ1-6 and V is TRBV4-3; no firm D call. This CDR3 region has 15 residues. Germline lookup yields CDR1 LGHNA and CDR2 YSLEER. The ends were cut back, 0 bases at V and 7 bases at J, with 10 bases in the middle. CDR3 sequence (DNA): TGCGCCAGCAGCCAAGAACCGGGGTTGAATTCACCCCTCCACTTT. Translated: CASSQEPGLNSPLHF.

The V and J genes are TRBV9 and TRBJ2-7, with 8 bases lining up with TRBD1. The CDR3 length is 15 residues. V trimming: 2 bases; J trimming: 3 bases; junction bases outside the gene matches: 7. Germline V CDR1 and CDR2: SGDLS, YYNGEE. Here the CDR3 reads CASSVSGTGSYEQYF. CDR3 sequence (DNA): TGTGCCAGCAGCGTTAGTGGGACAGGAAGCTACGAGCAGTACTTC.

The rearrangement links TRBV30 to TRBJ2-1; 13 bases are a match to TRBD2. CDR3 length: 15 residues. V was pared by 3 bases and J by 8 bases, with 7 bases of the junction left unmatched. Looked up from germline, CDR1 is GTSNPN and CDR2 is SVGIG (reference sequence). CDR3 sequence: CAWRELAGGPDEQFF. As DNA, the CDR3 is TGTGCCTGGAGAGAACTAGCGGGAGGGCCCGATGAGCAGTTCTTC. The full variable domain, rest sourced from reference TRBV30 and TRBJ2-1, is SQTIHQWPATLVQPVGSPLSLECTVEGTSNPNLYWYRQAAGRGLQLLFYSVGIGQISSEVPQNLSASRPQDRQFILSSKKLLLSDSGFYLCAWRELAGGPDEQFFGPGTRLTVL.

This chain joins TRBV7-3 and TRBJ2-7; the D gene is possibly TRBD2 (7 bases). The length of the CDR3 is 14 residues. The ends were cut back, 5 bases at V and 3 bases at J, with 14 bases in the middle. CDR1 is SGHTA, CDR2 FQGTGA, per germline. This chain's CDR3 is CASSQGGARYEQYF. CDR3 in DNA: TGTGCCAGCAGCCAAGGGGGGGCCCGCTACGAGCAGTACTTC.

The V gene is TRBV7-9, the J gene TRBJ1-1; TRBD1 is a possible D gene (6 bases). The V end lost 2 bases, the J end lost 11 bases, and 15 bases lay between the germline ends. The CDR3 extends over 13 amino acids. Germline values: CDR1 SEHNR, CDR2 FQNEAQ (reference sequence). Here the CDR3 DNA reads TGTGCCAGCAGCTTAATATCAGGGGACCTTGCTTTCTTT. Translation gives CASSLISGDLAFF.

V and J are TRBV30 and TRBJ1-3, with TRBD1 as a possible D gene (5 bases). This CDR3 has 11 amino acids. The V end lost 0 bases, the J end lost 10 bases, and 7 bases lay between the germline ends. Germline V gene data show CDR1 as GTSNPN and CDR2 as SVGIG (reference sequence). In nucleotides, the CDR3 is TGTGCCTGGAGTGTTGGGACTACCATATATTTT. It translates to CAWSVGTTIYF.

The table lists this clone with a few counts. The chain uses TRBV6-5 and TRBJ2-7, with TRBD2 identical over 8 bases. The germline V gene has CDR1 MNHEY and CDR2 SVGAGI. The CDR3 runs 13 residues. V shed 7 bases, J shed 4 bases, and the junction held 6 bases outside the gene matches. The CDR3 loop reads CASKDTSGYEQYF. As DNA, the CDR3 is TGTGCCAGCAAGGATACTAGCGGATACGAGCAGTACTTC.

V and J are TRBV19 and TRBJ1-5; the D is unclear. This CDR3 has 18 amino acids. Germline CDR1 LNHDA, CDR2 SQIVND (reference sequence). V lost 3 bases and J lost 0, with 18 bases in between. The CDR3 DNA is TGTGCCAGTAGTATCAGAGGGAGGAAAAATTATAGCAATCAGCCCCAGCATTTT. As protein: CASSIRGRKNYSNQPQHF.

The rearrangement joins TRBV7-3 to TRBJ1-1; D gene uncertain. Germline CDR1 and CDR2: SGHTA and FQGTGA. V was cut by 2 bases and J by 0 bases, with 4 bases left in between. CDR3 length equals 13 residues. CDR3 sequence: CASSLHMNTEAFF. The CDR3 nucleotides are TGTGCCAGCAGCTTACACATGAACACTGAAGCTTTCTTT. The whole variable domain, remainder taken from reference TRBV7-3 and TRBJ1-1, is GAGVSQTPSNKVTEKGKYVELRCDPISGHTALYWYRQSLGQGPEFLIYFQGTGAADDSGLPNDRFFAVRPEGSVSTLKIQRTERGDSAVYLCASSLHMNTEAFFGQGTRLTVV.

This clone was picked up one time. The rearrangement joins TRBV2 to TRBJ1-4, with TRBD1 identical over 7 bases. Germline CDR1 and CDR2: SNHLY and FYNNEI. J lost 8 bases, V lost 5 bases, and 8 bases had no gene match. This CDR3 is 14 amino acids long. CDR3 bases: TGTGCCAGCAGTACTGACAGGGTTCACGAAAAACTGTTTTTT. Translated, it gives CASSTDRVHEKLFF.

The V and J genes are TRBV5-1 and TRBJ1-4; no clear D. The CDR3 has 13 amino acids. Germline values: CDR1 SGHRS, CDR2 YFSETQ. Trimming cost V 0 bases and J 4 bases, with 4 bases left between them. In nucleotides, the CDR3 is TGCGCCAGCAGCTTGGGCGGTAATGAAAAACTGTTTTTT. Amino acids: CASSLGGNEKLFF.

This clone was detected once. The rearrangement joins TRBV2 to TRBJ1-2; weak D call: TRBD1 (6 bases). The CDR3 sequence is 12 residues long. V lost 5 bases, J lost 4 bases, and 8 bases lay in between. The germline CDR1 and CDR2 sequences are SNHLY and FYNNEI. The CDR3 sequence: CASSLDSYGYTF. For the CDR3, the DNA is TGTGCCAGCAGTCTGGACAGCTATGGCTACACCTTC.

This sequence joins TRBV30 and TRBJ2-7; TRBD2 aligns across 8 bases. Germline CDR1 and CDR2: GTSNPN and SVGIG (reference sequence). The V segment lost 3 bases and the J segment 11 bases; nucleotides outside the gene matches: 9. The CDR3 length is 12 residues. CDR3 bases: TGTGCCTGGAGCGCAGGACTAGCTGTGGAGTACTTC. Translating it yields CAWSAGLAVEYF.

The chain joins TRBV19 to TRBJ2-7, with 9 bases identical to TRBD2. With 5 bases clipped from V and 3 bases from J, the junction kept 8 bases outside the gene matches. CDR3 length: 15 amino acids. Per germline, CDR1 LNHDA and CDR2 SQIVND (reference sequence). CDR3 residues: CASSAVAGAFYEQYF. CDR3 in DNA: TGTGCCAGTAGTGCAGTAGCGGGAGCCTTCTACGAGCAGTACTTC.

This chain joins TRBV4-3 and TRBJ2-5; the D gene is possibly TRBD2 (5 bases). Germline CDR1 reads LGHNA; CDR2 reads YSLEER. The V gene lost 0 bases and the J gene lost 7 bases, with 9 bases spanning the gap. CDR3 length: 13 amino acids. In nucleotides, the CDR3 is TGCGCCAGCAGCCAAGAGAACGGAGGGACCCAGTACTTC. Translation: CASSQENGGTQYF.